Each of the 28 T cell receptor beta chains below was sequenced from the same sample in a study of shared clonotypes between healthy human individuals. The repertoire was sequenced with immunoSEQ multiplex PCR; TCRdb's copy has only in-frame clones and lacks some. The data show around 2,000,000 clones, 85% to 95% seen once. Sequenced input: naive CD4+ T cells sorted from blood. Stated subset: CD45RA+ positively selected. The receptors stem from a young man in good health.

V gene TRBV28 combines with J gene TRBJ2-3, with D unclear. V was pared by 2 bases and J by 0 bases, with 6 bases between. The CDR3 covers 14 residues. Germline assignment: CDR1 MDHEN and CDR2 SYDVKM. The CDR3 is CASSLLSSTDTQYF. CDR3 sequence (DNA): TGTGCCAGCAGTTTACTCAGCAGCACAGATACGCAGTATTTT.

A word on this clone: The sample contains more than one DNA sequence encoding this CDR3. V gene TRBV5-4 combines with J gene TRBJ1-3, with D maybe TRBD1 (5 bases). Germline V gene sequence: CDR1 SGHNT, CDR2 YYREEE (reference sequence). Trimming removed 1 base at V and 3 bases at J, with 5 bases between. CDR3 length: 13 residues. DNA of the CDR3: TGTGCCAGCAGCTTGACAGGTGGAAACACCATATATTTT. Translated, it gives CASSLTGGNTIYF.

This clone was counted once. One junction end disagrees with the germline gene, perhaps due to a read error. V usage is TRBV28 and J usage is TRBJ2-7; the D is unclear. The CDR3 has 11 amino acids. The germline CDR1 and CDR2 sequences are MDHEN and SYDVKM. In DNA, the CDR3 is TGTGCCAGCAGTGGCGATAGGCCCCCCCTCTTC. Translation: CASSGDRPPLF.

The V call is TRBV9, the J call TRBJ1-6; the D is unclear. Germline values: CDR1 SGDLS, CDR2 YYNGEE. The CDR3 is made up of 16 amino acids. V was clipped by 0 bases and J by 0 bases, with 7 bases between them. CDR3 sequence reads: CASSVAGDSYNSPLHF. The CDR3, as DNA: TGTGCCAGCAGCGTAGCTGGAGACTCCTATAATTCACCCCTCCACTTT.

The chain is built from TRBV30 and TRBJ1-3; unclear D gene. Germline values: CDR1 GTSNPN, CDR2 SVGIG (reference sequence). The CDR3 length is 14 residues. The V end was cut by 2 bases, the J end by 0 bases, with 8 bases between. The CDR3 reads CAWSPNSSGNTIYF. In nucleotides, the CDR3 is TGTGCCTGGAGTCCTAACAGCTCTGGAAACACCATATATTTT.

This chain uses TRBV27 with TRBJ2-6, with D tentatively TRBD1 (6 bases). This CDR3 region has 20 residues. V was clipped by 0 bases and J by 0 bases, with 18 bases between them. Germline CDR1 is MNHEY and CDR2 is SMNVEV (reference sequence). The CDR3 here is CASSLSLGYRVLSGANVLTF. The CDR3 nucleotides read TGTGCCAGCAGTTTATCCCTGGGGTACAGGGTCCTCTCTGGGGCCAACGTCCTGACTTTC.

This clone appeared once. This chain links TRBV29-1 with TRBJ2-7, with 8 bases that match TRBD1. This CDR3 has 14 amino acids. The germline CDR1 and CDR2 sequences are SQVTM and ANQGSEA. The ends lost 6 bases at V and 3 bases at J; junction bases unmatched: 10. CDR3 DNA sequence: TGCAGCGTGAAATGGACAGGGAAGAGCTACGAGCAGTACTTC. Translating gives CSVKWTGKSYEQYF.

CDR3 coding DNA: TGCGCCAGCAGCCAGATACTGGGGGTTCGGGGCGAGCAGTACTTC. Protein product: CASSQILGVRGEQYF. The chain couples TRBV4-1 to TRBJ2-7; the D gene could be TRBD1 or TRBD2 (5 bases each). Germline V gives CDR1 MGHRA, CDR2 YSYEKL. Trimming took off 3 bases at V and 6 bases at J, with 18 bases between the two ends. The CDR3 has 15 amino acids.

This sequence joins TRBV11-2 and TRBJ2-5, with a weak D call TRBD1 (6 bases). The CDR3 sequence is 16 residues long. CDR1 is SGHAT, CDR2 FQNNGV, per germline. V lost 5 bases, J lost 2 bases, and 18 bases lay in between. The CDR3 DNA is TGTGCCAGCAGCCCCAGGGTGGCAGGGGCTCAAGAGACCCAGTACTTC. Its translation: CASSPRVAGAQETQYF.

The chain links TRBV30 to TRBJ1-6; D is possibly TRBD1 (5 bases). The CDR3 loop spans 15 amino acids. The germline V and J ends were trimmed by 0 bases and 4 bases, with 10 bases remaining between them. CDR1 and CDR2 (germline): GTSNPN, SVGIG (reference sequence). The CDR3 sequence: CAWSVVRAYNSPLHF. CDR3 coding DNA: TGTGCCTGGAGTGTTGTCAGGGCATATAATTCACCCCTCCACTTT.

As DNA, the CDR3 is TGTGCCAGCAACCCCGGTAATCGCAATGAGCAGTTCTTC. Amino acids: CASNPGNRNEQFF. The chain links TRBV7-9 to TRBJ2-1; no definite D call. CDR1 SEHNR and CDR2 FQNEAQ come from the germline V gene (reference sequence). This CDR3 comprises 13 residues. V lost 7 bases, J lost 6 bases, and 13 bases lay in between.

V and J are TRBV28 and TRBJ2-1; D may be TRBD1 or TRBD2 (5 bases each). The CDR3 sequence is 12 residues long. The V gene's germline CDR1 is MDHEN and CDR2 SYDVKM. Trimming took off 3 bases at V and 15 bases at J, with 15 bases between the two ends. CDR3 in amino acids: CASSLRDAYRFF. The CDR3 bases are TGTGCCAGCAGTTTGAGGGACGCATATCGGTTCTTC.

The V and J genes are TRBV23-1 and TRBJ2-1; D ambiguous. TRBV23-1 is an ORF, and what it does is uncertain. This CDR3 region has 13 residues. Trimming took 2 bases from V and 6 from J, leaving 8 bases between them. The CDR3 here is CASSQSRSNEQFF. Here the CDR3 DNA reads TGCGCCAGCAGTCAAAGTAGATCCAATGAGCAGTTCTTC.

This clone was picked up one time. This sequence joins TRBV6-1 and TRBJ1-2, with 11 bases that match TRBD1. The CDR3 length is 15 residues. Unmatched junction bases numbered 10, after V lost 7 bases and J lost 6 bases. CDR1 is MNHNS, CDR2 SASEGT, per germline. CDR3 bases: TGTGCCAGCAATGACCCGGGACAGGGGGAGAATGGCTACACCTTC. It codes for CASNDPGQGENGYTF.

The V call is TRBV11-2, the J call TRBJ2-2; D possibly corresponds to TRBD2 (5 bases). The CDR3 contains 16 residues. V was cut by 5 bases and J by 5 bases, with 18 bases left in between. Germline V gene data show CDR1 as SGHAT and CDR2 as FQNNGV. CDR3 nucleotide sequence: TGTGCCAGCAGCAACGGGAATTTCGGCGTTACCGGGGAGCTGTTTTTT. It yields the protein CASSNGNFGVTGELFF.

The chain joins TRBV11-2 to TRBJ2-2; 7 nucleotides match TRBD1. Unmatched junction bases numbered 6, after V lost 7 bases and J lost 1 base. CDR1 is SGHAT, CDR2 FQNNGV, per germline. CDR3 size: 15 residues. The CDR3 DNA follows: TGTGCCAGCATCGGACAGGAATTGAACACCGGGGAGCTGTTTTTT. Its protein product is CASIGQELNTGELFF.

About this clone: The sample carries other DNA sequences with the same CDR3. The gene calls are TRBV30 and TRBJ1-1, with D tentatively TRBD1 (5 bases). Germline V lookup: CDR1 GTSNPN, CDR2 SVGIG (reference sequence). This CDR3 comprises 14 residues. Trimming pared 0 bases from V and 0 bases from J, leaving 8 bases between. CDR3 region: CAWSVRQLNTEAFF. The CDR3 DNA is TGTGCCTGGAGTGTACGACAGCTGAACACTGAAGCTTTCTTT.

As DNA, the CDR3 is TGTGCCAGCAGCTTAGCAGGGGAGGTGACCGGGGAGCTGTTTTTT. Protein sequence: CASSLAGEVTGELFF. The chain employs TRBV7-6 and TRBJ2-2, with D possibly being TRBD2 (6 bases). The CDR3 covers 15 residues. Germline CDR1 and CDR2: SGHVS and FNYEAQ. The V end lost 0 bases, the J end lost 5 bases, and 10 bases lay between the germline ends.

Concerning this clone itself: This CDR3 is also generated by other DNA sequences in the sample. The chain recombines TRBV5-1 with TRBJ1-6, with D maybe TRBD1 (6 bases). The CDR3 loop spans 15 amino acids. The germline V gene has CDR1 SGHRS and CDR2 YFSETQ. V dropped 0 bases and J dropped 10 bases, with 14 bases sitting between them. In DNA form, the CDR3 reads TGCGCCAGCAGCTTGGCGTTGGGGGGCGACTCACCCCTCCACTTT. Its protein is CASSLALGGDSPLHF.

The J gene is TRBJ2-1, the V gene TRBV2; 10 positions match TRBD2. The length of the CDR3 is 13 residues. V lost 6 bases, J lost 10 bases, and 6 bases stayed unmatched. Germline lookup yields CDR1 SNHLY and CDR2 FYNNEI. The CDR3 loop is CASRGTSVGEQFF. CDR3 nucleotides: TGTGCCAGCAGGGGGACTAGCGTCGGCGAGCAGTTCTTC.

This clone was seen just once. This chain joins TRBV6-1 and TRBJ2-1; D is possibly TRBD2 (5 bases). Germline assignment: CDR1 MNHNS and CDR2 SASEGT. The V and J ends lost 7 bases and 10 bases respectively, with 14 bases between them. CDR3 length equals 12 residues. CDR3 sequence (DNA): TGTGCCAGCAAAGTCGGGGTAGGGGAGCAGTTCTTC. As protein: CASKVGVGEQFF.

The V gene is TRBV27, the J gene TRBJ2-1, with 7 bases matching TRBD2. This CDR3 region has 15 residues. The ends lost 3 bases at V and 7 bases at J; junction bases unmatched: 9. CDR1 is MNHEY and CDR2 is SMNVEV in the germline V gene (reference sequence). The CDR3 DNA sequence: TGTGCCAGCAGTTTTGGACTCACCGGGGGGAATGAGCAGTTCTTC. Translation: CASSFGLTGGNEQFF.

This clone was detected only once. The gene calls are TRBV6-5 and TRBJ2-3; possibly TRBD1 or TRBD2 for D (6 bases each). The CDR3 is 15 amino acids. Between the trimmed V and J ends, which lost 5 bases and 0 bases, there was a span of 12 bases. Germline V gene lookup returns CDR1 MNHEY and CDR2 SVGAGI. CDR3 sequence (DNA): TGTGCCAGCAGTAGGGGGGCCCGTAGCACAGATACGCAGTATTTT. Amino acids: CASSRGARSTDTQYF.

This chain joins TRBV11-2 and TRBJ2-1; TRBD1 or TRBD2 may be the D gene (5 bases each). This CDR3 comprises 14 residues. Trimming shortened V by 10 bases and J by 0 bases, and 13 bases separated the two germline ends. Germline CDR1 reads SGHAT; CDR2 reads FQNNGV. CDR3 sequence (DNA): TGTGCCACCGACACGAGGGGCTCCTACAATGAGCAGTTCTTC. Its protein product is CATDTRGSYNEQFF.

CDR3 in DNA: TGTGCCAGTAGCCCGGGACTAGTAGCTGGGGCCAACGTCCTGACTTTC. Translation gives CASSPGLVAGANVLTF. The V call is TRBV19, the J call TRBJ2-6; 8 bases map to TRBD2. The germline V gene encodes CDR1 LNHDA and CDR2 SQIVND (reference sequence). CDR3 size: 16 residues. J was trimmed by 2 bases and V by 6 bases; bases with no gene match: 6.

This clone was observed a single time. V usage is TRBV6-1 and J usage is TRBJ2-3; TRBD2 agrees at 10 bases. Germline CDR1 MNHNS, CDR2 SASEGT. The length of the CDR3 is 15 residues. V lost 7 bases, J lost 1 base, and 5 bases stayed unmatched. DNA for the CDR3: TGTGCCAGCACTAGCGGGGGAACCGGCACAGATACGCAGTATTTT. Translating gives CASTSGGTGTDTQYF.

The chain couples TRBV5-5 to TRBJ2-7; D may be TRBD1 (5 bases). CDR3 length: 14 amino acids. V gave up 0 bases and J gave up 4 bases, with 11 bases separating them. Germline V gene sequence: CDR1 SGHKS, CDR2 YYEKEE (reference sequence). The DNA for the CDR3 is TGTGCCAGCAGCTTGGAGGGGTTACGATACGAGCAGTACTTC. Protein product: CASSLEGLRYEQYF.

V is TRBV11-2 and J is TRBJ2-3, with D possibly called TRBD1 or TRBD2 (6 bases each). Germline values: CDR1 SGHAT, CDR2 FQNNGV. The CDR3 has 15 amino acids. Trimming left V 5 bases short and J 0 bases short, with 12 bases between. The CDR3 sequence: CASSRGRKSTDTQYF. DNA for the CDR3: TGTGCCAGCAGCCGGGGGCGGAAAAGCACAGATACGCAGTATTTT.